What follows are 6 T cell receptor beta chains derived from one specimen sequenced in a study of shared clonotypes between healthy human individuals. Measured with immunoSEQ multiplex PCR; TCRdb has only the in-frame clones, and not every one. There are approximately 320,000 clones in the sample; roughly 84% occur only once, and 15% to 20% lies in the top ten. Sequencing was performed on memory CD8+ T cells sorted from blood. Specified subset: CD45RO+ cells pooled with CCR7-negative TemRA cells. The origin of the receptors is a man aged 18 to 35 in good health.

The DNA for the CDR3 is TGCGCCAGCAGCCAAGATCTTTTGGGGGGTGAGAACAATGAGCAGTTCTTC. This sequence encodes CASSQDLLGGENNEQFF. The J gene is TRBJ2-1, the V gene TRBV4-3; D perhaps matches TRBD2 (6 bases). The germline V gene encodes CDR1 LGHNA and CDR2 YSLEER. V lost 0 bases and J 5 bases, leaving 17 bases between the germline ends. The CDR3 length is 17 residues.

V usage is TRBV9 and J usage is TRBJ1-2; D is unresolved. V lost 5 bases to trimming and J lost 4 bases, with 15 bases between them. The CDR3 runs to 14 residues. The germline V gene encodes CDR1 SGDLS and CDR2 YYNGEE. The CDR3 coding sequence is TGTGCCAGCAGTCAATATAGCCCGTCCTATGGCTACACCTTC. It yields the protein CASSQYSPSYGYTF.

This clone was seen repeatedly, ten times or more. At one end, the junction sequence differs from germline, possibly due to a read error. The chain has TRBV5-1 and TRBJ2-5; TRBD1 matches 8 bases. Germline V gene data show CDR1 as SGHRS and CDR2 as YFSETQ. The length of the CDR3 is 15 residues. Here the CDR3 reads CASSLGQALQETQYF. The DNA of the CDR3 is TGCGCCAGCAGTTTGGGACAGGCCCTTCAAGAGACCCAGTACTTC.

J is TRBJ2-5 and V is TRBV11-1; 11 nucleotides agree with TRBD1. CDR1 and CDR2 from the germline V gene are SGHAT and FQDESV (reference sequence). Trimming at V came to 5 bases and at J to 4 bases, leaving 9 bases not matched to a gene. This CDR3 spans 16 amino acids. The chain's CDR3 is CASSPWDRGDVETQYF. The CDR3 bases are TGTGCCAGCAGCCCCTGGGACAGGGGGGATGTAGAGACCCAGTACTTC.

V gene TRBV28 combines with J gene TRBJ1-5; possibly TRBD1 for D (6 bases). Germline assignment: CDR1 MDHEN and CDR2 SYDVKM. This CDR3 spans 16 amino acids. Trimming cost V 5 bases and J 0 bases, with 14 bases left between them. CDR3 nucleotide sequence: TGTGCCAGCAGTGAAGACAGGCCCTATAGCAATCAGCCCCAGCATTTT. This sequence encodes CASSEDRPYSNQPQHF. The full variable domain, its missing parts supplied by reference TRBV28 and TRBJ1-5, is DVKVTQSSRYLVKRTGEKVFLECVQDMDHENMFWYRQDPGLGLRLIYFSYDVKMKEKGDIPEGYSVSREKKERFSLILESASTNQTSMYLCASSEDRPYSNQPQHFGDGTRLSIL.

The chain has TRBV27 and TRBJ1-1, with TRBD1 matching 9 bases. This CDR3 region has 16 residues. Germline loops: CDR1 MNHEY, CDR2 SMNVEV (reference sequence). V lost 6 bases to trimming and J lost 5 bases; unmatched junction nucleotides: 13. The CDR3 here is CASRRGPGQGKTEAFF. In DNA, the CDR3 is TGTGCCAGCAGAAGAGGACCGGGACAGGGTAAAACTGAAGCTTTCTTT.